In this sample, the clone carrying this T cell receptor (beta chain) turned up many times. The antigen is undetermined. Ligated cDNA underwent four rounds of PCR with nested alpha and beta constant region primers and SP2. Alpha and beta constant region primers primed reverse transcription for blood and skin samples. TCRdb ran MiXCR on the 5' RACE reads and lists one entry per CDR3 protein. Here the sample spans more than 45,000 distinct CDR3 sequences, about 4.8% being singletons. The record originates from a study of naive and memory T cell subsets. General study results and limits: The RNA method is potentially sensitive to activation and differentiation changes.

From germline, CDR1 is MGHRA and CDR2 YSYEKL. Trimming took off 0 bases at V and 0 bases at J, with 6 bases between the two ends. The CDR3 loop spans 15 amino acids. TCR cDNA received a 3' ligated oligonucleotide that carried a UMI. RNA was extracted from under 3 ml of whole blood of healthy adults. Input was roughly 1 to 1,100 ng of DNase-treated total RNA without cell sorting. This chain uses TRBV4-1 with TRBJ2-1; D gene uncertain. This receptor was identified in a female donor in good health. CDR3: CASSQETSSYNEQFF. In DNA form, the CDR3 reads TGCGCCAGCAGCCAAGAGACGAGCTCCTACAATGAGCAGTTCTTC.